This TCR beta chain stems from a study of graft-versus-host responses after intestinal transplantation. Concerning this clone: Antigen specificity is unknown.

Assay: immunoSEQ multiplex PCR; the TCRdb copy retains only in-frame clones and omits some. The top ten clones hold under 0.3% of a sample with some 110,000 clones, about 92% of them seen once. The study's findings and limits: Marrow from the recipient contained GvH clones, some of which had appeared first in ileum or blood. Peak levels of circulating GvH clones tracked with early post-transplant HvG declines.

Sequences were derived from unstimulated CD4+ T cells sorted from spleen or lymph node cells, sampled before transplant. The clonotype was recovered from a human donor who was the organ donor for an intestinal transplant.

DNA for the CDR3: TGCGCCAGCAGCTTGGCCGACGGGGAACTAGCCAAAAACATTCAGTACTTC. Its protein is CASSLADGELAKNIQYF. The chain combines TRBV5-1 with TRBJ2-4; TRBD2 is a possible D gene (5 bases). The germline V and J ends were trimmed by 0 bases and 0 bases, with 13 bases remaining between them. The CDR3 covers 17 residues. Germline values: CDR1 SGHRS, CDR2 YFSETQ.